This TCR beta chain was sequenced during a study of human T cells and chemical hapten exposure. In TCRdb, the RACE reads were re-called with MiXCR into one record per CDR3 protein. The sample has 150,000 to 200,000 distinct CDR3 sequences, just under 30% seen once; the top ten hold less than 3%. Sample time point: pre-sensitization, week 0. Stated treatment: therapeutic diphenylcyclopropenone sensitization with weekly scalp DPC. The TCR originated in a woman in her thirties with alopecia areata. Some clones in this sample may be carry-over from other donors' samples. The specimen comprised whole blood, sampled in connection with sensitization to the hapten diphenylcyclopropenone (DPC).

The CDR3 protein is CASSLARPYEQYF. The CDR3 DNA follows: TGTGCCAGCAGCTTAGCGAGGCCCTACGAGCAGTACTTC. J is TRBJ2-7 and V is TRBV7-2; D is unclear. V lost 0 bases and J lost 2, with 5 bases in between. The CDR3 length is 13 residues. Germline CDR1 SGHTA, CDR2 FQGNSA.